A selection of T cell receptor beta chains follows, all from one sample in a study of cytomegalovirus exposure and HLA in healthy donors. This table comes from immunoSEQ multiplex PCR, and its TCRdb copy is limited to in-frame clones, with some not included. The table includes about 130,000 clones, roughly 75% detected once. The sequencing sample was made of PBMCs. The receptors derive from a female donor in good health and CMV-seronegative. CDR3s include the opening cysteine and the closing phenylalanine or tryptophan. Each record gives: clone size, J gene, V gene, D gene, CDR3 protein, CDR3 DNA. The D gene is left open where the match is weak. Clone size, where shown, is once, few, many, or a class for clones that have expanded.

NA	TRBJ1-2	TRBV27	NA	CATRSFILFDGSYGYTF	TGTGCCACCAGAAGCTTTATACTTTTTGATGGGAGTTATGGCTACACCTTC
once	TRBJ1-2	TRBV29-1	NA	CSGGQGINYGYTF	TGCAGCGGGGGGCAGGGCATTAACTATGGCTACACCTTC
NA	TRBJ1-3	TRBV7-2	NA	CASRGTGNPGNTIYF	TGTGCCAGCAGGGGAACAGGGAATCCTGGAAACACCATATATTTT
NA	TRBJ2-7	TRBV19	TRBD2	CASSVASGGYEQYF	TGTGCCAGTAGTGTCGCTAGCGGGGGCTACGAGCAGTACTTC
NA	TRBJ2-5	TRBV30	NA	CAWSYGRGRYGGETQYF	TGTGCCTGGAGTTACGGAAGGGGAAGGTACGGTGGGGAGACCCAGTACTTC
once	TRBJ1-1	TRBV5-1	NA	CASSLVPGQNTEAFF	TGCGCCAGCAGCTTGGTCCCGGGACAGAACACTGAAGCTTTCTTT
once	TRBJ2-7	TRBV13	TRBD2	CASSLPSGGPPYEQYF	TGTGCCAGCAGCTTACCTAGCGGGGGGCCCCCCTACGAGCAGTACTTC
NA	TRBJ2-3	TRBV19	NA	CASNEGATDTQYF	TGTGCCAGTAATGAGGGAGCCACAGATACGCAGTATTTT
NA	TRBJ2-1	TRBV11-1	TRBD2	CASSLGDSAGGSHEQFF	TGTGCCAGCAGCTTAGGGGACTCAGCGGGAGGGTCCCATGAGCAGTTCTTC
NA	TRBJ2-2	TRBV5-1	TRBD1	CASSFDRVDTGELFF	TGCGCCAGCAGCTTCGACAGGGTCGACACCGGGGAGCTGTTTTTT
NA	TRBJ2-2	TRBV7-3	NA	CASSLIGGTNTGELFF	TGTGCCAGCAGCCTAATTGGCGGGACTAACACCGGGGAGCTGTTTTTT
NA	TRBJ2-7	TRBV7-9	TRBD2	CASSLTGGPLVGEQYF	TGTGCCAGCAGCTTAACGGGAGGGCCCCTTGTAGGAGAGCAGTACTTC
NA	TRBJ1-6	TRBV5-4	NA	CASSYGPHRVRDNSPLHF	TGTGCCAGCAGCTACGGACCACACAGGGTTCGGGATAATTCACCCCTCCACTTT
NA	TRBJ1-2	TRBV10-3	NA	CAISESLGWGYTF	TGTGCCATCAGTGAGTCTCTAGGATGGGGCTACACCTTC
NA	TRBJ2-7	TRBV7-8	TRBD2	CASSLGPGGYEQYF	TGTGCCAGCAGCTTAGGCCCGGGGGGATACGAGCAGTACTTC
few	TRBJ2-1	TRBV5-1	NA	CASSLGVARLGEQFF	TGCGCCAGCAGCTTGGGGGTAGCGCGACTGGGTGAGCAGTTCTTC
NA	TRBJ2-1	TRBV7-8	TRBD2	CASSLSGAGGFWDEQFF	TGTGCCAGCAGCTTAAGTGGAGCGGGAGGGTTTTGGGATGAGCAGTTCTTC